This is a list of T cell receptor beta chains from one sample in a study of cytomegalovirus exposure and HLA in healthy donors. Clones were read by immunoSEQ multiplex PCR, and TCRdb kept only the in-frame ones, dropping some. Among about 200,000 clones listed, 70% to 80% were seen once. Sequences were obtained from PBMCs. These receptors were taken from a man in his forties in good health and CMV-seronegative. Each CDR3 is given with its conserved first and last residue. The D gene is left open where the match is weak. Not all rows give a size; the values are once, few, many and, for expanded clones, a class.

-	TRBV27	-	TRBJ2-7	CASSYGRAAGEQYF	TGTGCCAGCAGTTACGGCAGGGCAGCCGGCGAGCAGTACTTC
TRBD1	TRBV9	-	TRBJ2-3	CASSVETGVGWSDTQYF	TGTGCCAGCAGCGTAGAGACAGGGGTGGGATGGTCAGATACGCAGTATTTT
TRBD1	TRBV7-3	-	TRBJ2-1	CASSSGQGSYNEQFF	TGTGCCAGCAGCTCAGGACAGGGCTCCTACAATGAGCAGTTCTTC
TRBD1	TRBV7-9	-	TRBJ2-7	CASSGTGSTYEQYF	TGTGCCAGCAGCGGGACAGGCTCGACCTACGAGCAGTACTTC
-	TRBV28	-	TRBJ1-1	CASSLSLSAFF	TGTGCCAGCAGTTTATCCCTATCCGCTTTCTTT
TRBD1	TRBV5-1	-	TRBJ1-1	CASSLGATGDTEAFF	TGCGCCAGCAGCTTGGGTGCGACAGGGGACACTGAAGCTTTCTTT
TRBD2	TRBV28	-	TRBJ2-3	CASSGLAGDTQYF	TGTGCCAGCAGTGGACTAGCGGGAGATACGCAGTATTTT
-	TRBV11-3	-	TRBJ2-7	CASSLPGISYEQYF	TGTGCCAGCAGCTTACCAGGGATCTCCTACGAGCAGTACTTC
TRBD1	TRBV6-5	-	TRBJ2-7	CASSLQTGVGNEQYF	TGTGCCAGCAGTCTCCAGACAGGGGTGGGAAACGAGCAGTACTTC
-	TRBV5-6	-	TRBJ2-7	CASSPTGTDYEQYF	TGTGCCAGCAGCCCTACCGGGACTGATTACGAGCAGTACTTC
-	TRBV6-5	-	TRBJ2-5	CASSYGGDRETQYF	TGTGCCAGCAGTTACGGGGGCGATCGGGAGACCCAGTACTTC
-	TRBV14	-	TRBJ1-1	CASSQDGATKSQAFF	TGTGCCAGCAGCCAAGATGGGGCAACGAAAAGCCAAGCTTTCTTT
-	TRBV5-1	-	TRBJ2-3	CASSWVSRVDTQYF	TGCGCCAGCAGCTGGGTCTCGAGGGTAGATACGCAGTATTTT
-	TRBV6-1	-	TRBJ1-1	CASGQMNTEAFF	TGTGCCAGTGGACAGATGAACACTGAAGCTTTCTTT
-	TRBV7-8	-	TRBJ2-7	CASSLGASRYEQYF	TGTGCCAGCAGCTTAGGGGCTTCCCGCTACGAGCAGTACTTC
-	TRBV29-1	once	TRBJ1-6	CSVRGEGSPLHF	TGCAGCGTTAGGGGGGAGGGTTCACCCCTCCACTTT
-	TRBV4-3	-	TRBJ2-7	CASSQDRVSSHEQYF	TGCGCCAGCAGCCAAGATCGGGTTAGCTCCCACGAGCAGTACTTC
TRBD1	TRBV28	-	TRBJ1-2	CASLGQGVLSYGYTF	TGTGCCAGCTTGGGACAGGGGGTCTTGAGCTATGGCTACACCTTC
-	TRBV7-3	-	TRBJ2-6	CASSLYSGANVLTF	TGTGCCAGCAGCTTGTACTCTGGGGCCAACGTCCTGACTTTC
TRBD1	TRBV5-3	-	TRBJ1-6	CARSSGQGGYNSPLHF	TGTGCCAGAAGCTCTGGACAGGGGGGCTATAATTCACCCCTCCACTTT
-	TRBV28	-	TRBJ1-1	CASSLSMSMNTEAFF	TGTGCCAGCAGTTTGTCGATGAGCATGAACACTGAAGCTTTCTTT
TRBD2	TRBV7-8	-	TRBJ2-5	CASKTSGGTAETQYF	TGTGCCAGCAAGACTAGCGGGGGGACGGCAGAGACCCAGTACTTC
-	TRBV7-9	-	TRBJ1-1	CASSLGGSTEAFF	TGTGCCAGCAGCTTAGGAGGGTCCACTGAAGCTTTCTTT
-	TRBV28	-	TRBJ1-5	CASSLRENNQPQHF	TGTGCCAGCAGTTTAAGAGAAAACAATCAGCCCCAGCATTTT
-	TRBV19	few	TRBJ2-4	CASRDFLNIQYF	TGTGCCAGTCGGGACTTTCTAAACATTCAGTACTTC
TRBD1	TRBV28	-	TRBJ2-7	CASSPGQGMGEQYF	TGTGCCAGCAGCCCGGGACAGGGCATGGGCGAGCAGTACTTC
TRBD1	TRBV11-2	-	TRBJ2-7	CASSLDRPYEQYF	TGTGCCAGCAGCCTGGACAGGCCCTACGAGCAGTACTTC
-	TRBV28	-	TRBJ1-5	CASSRGTVIDQPQHF	TGTGCCAGCAGTCGGGGGACGGTGATAGATCAGCCCCAGCATTTT
-	TRBV27	-	TRBJ2-7	CASRRDNREQYF	TGTGCCAGCAGACGGGACAACAGAGAGCAGTACTTC
TRBD1	TRBV28	once	TRBJ2-1	CASSFMVQGANEQFF	TGTGCCAGCAGTTTCATGGTACAGGGGGCCAATGAGCAGTTCTTC
-	TRBV4-2	-	TRBJ2-5	CASSQGLGDQETQYF	TGTGCCAGCAGCCAAGGATTGGGAGACCAAGAGACCCAGTACTTC
TRBD2	TRBV29-1	-	TRBJ2-1	CSVMSGGGEQFF	TGCAGCGTTATGAGCGGGGGCGGTGAGCAGTTCTTC
TRBD1	TRBV6-5	-	TRBJ2-7	CASSSGTGSFYEQYF	TGTGCCAGCAGTTCCGGGACAGGGTCGTTCTACGAGCAGTACTTC
-	TRBV9	-	TRBJ2-1	CASSVDLQGSNEQFF	TGTGCCAGCAGCGTAGACTTACAGGGTTCCAATGAGCAGTTCTTC
-	TRBV2	-	TRBJ2-7	CASTERPPRYEQYF	TGTGCCAGCACCGAACGTCCCCCGCGGTACGAGCAGTACTTC
-	TRBV7-6	-	TRBJ2-2	CASSSPAGRGNTGELFF	TGTGCCAGCAGCTCACCCGCGGGGCGGGGGAACACCGGGGAGCTGTTTTTT
TRBD2	TRBV28	-	TRBJ2-4	CASSPSGGAKNIQYF	TGTGCCAGCAGCCCTAGCGGGGGAGCCAAAAACATTCAGTACTTC
-	TRBV28	-	TRBJ1-6	CASRSPDRDNSPLHF	TGTGCCAGCAGGAGCCCGGACAGAGACAATTCACCCCTCCACTTT
TRBD2	TRBV2	-	TRBJ2-7	CASSSASSGPYEQYF	TGTGCCAGCAGTTCTGCTTCTAGCGGACCCTACGAGCAGTACTTC
TRBD2	TRBV7-9	-	TRBJ2-1	CASRGLAGGEQFF	TGTGCCAGCAGGGGACTAGCGGGGGGTGAGCAGTTCTTC
TRBD1	TRBV7-2	-	TRBJ2-2	CASSARPGGPGELFF	TGTGCCAGCAGCGCCCGGCCAGGGGGTCCCGGGGAGCTGTTTTTT
-	TRBV5-1	-	TRBJ1-5	CASSGGDSNQPQHF	TGCGCCAGCAGTGGAGGGGATAGCAATCAGCCCCAGCATTTT
-	TRBV12-2	-	TRBJ2-7	CASRLEVAGSYEQYF	TGTGCAAGTCGCTTAGAAGTAGCGGGGTCCTACGAGCAGTACTTC
-	TRBV7-2	-	TRBJ2-2	CASSFRGLNTGELFF	TGTGCCAGCAGCTTCCGCGGGCTAAACACCGGGGAGCTGTTTTTT
TRBD1	TRBV18	-	TRBJ1-1	CASSREGQMNTEAFF	TGTGCCAGCTCCCGAGAGGGACAGATGAACACTGAAGCTTTCTTT
-	TRBV7-3	-	TRBJ1-3	CASSLSPDSGNTIYF	TGTGCCAGCAGCTTAAGTCCAGACTCTGGAAACACCATATATTTT
-	TRBV7-2	-	TRBJ2-7	CASSLGTENYEQYF	TGTGCCAGCAGCTTAGGGACAGAGAACTACGAGCAGTACTTC
TRBD2	TRBV2	-	TRBJ2-3	CANLFSGRPDTQYF	TGTGCCAACCTATTTAGCGGGAGACCAGATACGCAGTATTTT
TRBD1	TRBV9	-	TRBJ2-3	CASNYYGTGGARDTQYF	TGTGCCAGCAACTATTACGGGACAGGGGGCGCGAGAGATACGCAGTATTTT
TRBD1	TRBV19	few	TRBJ2-3	CASSMGSAGQGTQYF	TGTGCCAGTAGTATGGGGTCCGCGGGACAGGGTACGCAGTATTTT
TRBD2	TRBV4-2	-	TRBJ2-1	CASSPKGLGGTSGDNEQFF	TGTGCCAGCAGCCCAAAGGGGTTGGGAGGGACTAGCGGAGACAATGAGCAGTTCTTC
-	TRBV27	-	TRBJ2-2	CASSRDKANTGELFF	TGTGCCAGCAGTAGGGACAAAGCGAACACCGGGGAGCTGTTTTTT
TRBD1	TRBV10-3	-	TRBJ1-1	CAISGQGRMNTEAFF	TGTGCCATCAGTGGACAGGGCCGAATGAACACTGAAGCTTTCTTT
TRBD1	TRBV19	-	TRBJ2-2	CASSDRDRYTGELFF	TGTGCCAGTAGTGACCGGGACAGATACACCGGGGAGCTGTTTTTT
TRBD2	TRBV5-1	-	TRBJ2-1	CASRLGPGGSYNEQFF	TGCGCCAGCAGGTTGGGACCGGGGGGCTCCTACAATGAGCAGTTCTTC
TRBD2	TRBV11-2	few	TRBJ2-7	CASSLTGLAGVREQYF	TGTGCCAGCAGCCTTACCGGACTAGCGGGAGTGCGGGAGCAGTACTTC
-	TRBV29-1	-	TRBJ2-3	CSGNLAELTDTQYF	TGCAGCGGAAACTTAGCGGAGCTCACAGATACGCAGTATTTT
TRBD1	TRBV28	-	TRBJ2-7	CASSSGQGIREQYF	TGTGCCAGCAGTTCGGGACAGGGCATACGAGAGCAGTACTTC
TRBD2	TRBV5-1	-	TRBJ2-1	CASSFRPGLAYNEQFF	TGCGCCAGCAGCTTCCGACCGGGACTAGCGTACAATGAGCAGTTCTTC
-	TRBV9	-	TRBJ2-1	CASSLLGQEQFF	TGTGCCAGCAGCCTCCTTGGACAAGAGCAGTTCTTC